Listed here are 20 T cell receptor beta chains from one sample, sequenced in a study of tumor and adjacent non-tumor tissue in lung cancer. The library came from three nested PCR rounds adapted from ARM-PCR protocols. TCRdb processed the multiplex PCR reads anew with MiXCR; each CDR3 protein has one entry. The data hold more than 75,000 distinct CDR3 sequences, with 80% to 85% observed a single time. RNA was extracted from bulk tissue without any cell sorting. The sequencing sample was made of lung tumor tissue. These TCRs come from a woman aged 45-65 years with non-small cell lung cancer.

The V gene is TRBV20-1, the J gene TRBJ2-5; possible D gene TRBD2, 6 bases. CDR1 DFQATT and CDR2 SNEGSKA come from the germline V gene (reference sequence). Trimming pared 1 base from V and 5 bases from J, leaving 14 bases between. CDR3 length: 14 amino acids. CDR3 nucleotide sequence: TGCAGTGCTAGAGCAGGGACTGGATCCGAGACCCAGTACTTC. It specifies CSARAGTGSETQYF.

This chain joins TRBV6-6 and TRBJ2-2; D remains unclear. This CDR3 has 14 amino acids. Between the trimmed V and J ends, which lost 9 bases and 11 bases, there was a span of 22 bases. CDR1 and CDR2 (germline): MNHNY, SVGAGI (reference sequence). The CDR3 sequence is CARSPSLLVGELFF. CDR3 nucleotide sequence: TGTGCCAGAAGTCCGAGCCTCCTGGTCGGAGAGCTGTTTTTT.

This clonotype was detected only once. The junction departs from germline at one end; a sequencing error may be responsible. The V gene is TRBV6-6, the J gene TRBJ1-4, with 11 bases lining up with TRBD1. The CDR3 totals 17 residues. The V gene's germline CDR1 is MNHNY and CDR2 SVGAGI (reference sequence). The CDR3: CASRLPGTGGFSERLFF. The CDR3 DNA follows: TGTGCCAGCAGATTACCTGGGACAGGGGGTTTTAGTGAAAGACTGTTTTTT.

This clonotype was recorded many times. The V gene is TRBV28, the J gene TRBJ2-7; D not resolved. CDR1 and CDR2 from the germline V gene are MDHEN and SYDVKM. Trimming removed 4 bases at V and 2 bases at J, with 12 bases between. This CDR3 spans 14 amino acids. This CDR3 is CASSSWTEAYEQYF. The CDR3 DNA is TGTGCCAGCAGTTCTTGGACGGAAGCCTACGAGCAGTACTTC.

CDR3 amino acids: CASRPMGHGELFF. In DNA, the CDR3 is TGTGCCAGCAGGCCCATGGGTCATGGGGAGCTGTTTTTT. The chain carries TRBV6-5 and TRBJ2-2; unclear D gene. The germline CDR1 and CDR2 sequences are MNHEY and SVGAGI. The CDR3 totals 13 residues. Between the trimmed V and J ends, which lost 6 bases and 8 bases, there was a span of 13 bases.

Remarks on this clonotype: One junction end does not reproduce the germline sequence, and a read error may be involved. V is TRBV11-2 and J is TRBJ2-7; D perhaps matches TRBD1 (5 bases). The CDR3 has 15 amino acids. The V gene's germline CDR1 is SGHAT and CDR2 FQNNGV. This CDR3 is CASSLAVDTSYEQYF. Here the CDR3 DNA reads TGTGCCAGCAGCTTAGCGGTGGACACGTCCTACGAGCAGTATTTC.

A word on this clonotype: Compared with germline, one end of the junction differs, possibly owing to a read error. V gene TRBV12-3 or TRBV12-4 combines with J gene TRBJ2-2, with D tentatively TRBD1 or TRBD2 (5 bases each). CDR3 length: 13 residues. The CDR3 DNA sequence: TGTGCCAGCATCGAGGGGAACAACGGGGAGCTGTTTTTT. Encoded protein: CASIEGNNGELFF.

A remark on this clonotype: An end of the junction differs from the germline gene, which may be a read error. This rearrangement joins TRBV10-3 to TRBJ2-3; D is perhaps TRBD1 or TRBD2 (6 bases each). The germline V gene has CDR1 ENHRY and CDR2 SYGVKD. The CDR3 runs to 15 residues. The CDR3 loop reads CAIRDGTTSTYTQYF. The CDR3 nucleotides are TGTGCCATCAGAGATGGGACAACTAGCACATATACGCAGTATTTT.

This clonotype has a single count. The junction does not match germline at one end; this may be a read error. The chain has TRBV20-1 and TRBJ2-1; 8 bases map to TRBD1. This CDR3 comprises 14 residues. The germline gives CDR1 DFQATT, CDR2 SNEGSKA (reference sequence). In nucleotides, the CDR3 is TGCACTGCTAACCCGGGACAGGACCACAATGAGCAATTCTTC. It is translated as CTANPGQDHNEQFF.

Here the CDR3 DNA reads TGCAGTGTCCTATTCACGGGGGGAATGAGTGGCAATCAGCCCCAGCATTTT. Its translation is CSVLFTGGMSGNQPQHF. J is TRBJ1-5 and V is TRBV20-1; maybe TRBD1 (5 bases). Trimming left V 7 bases short and J 2 bases short, with 24 bases between. Germline CDR1 is DFQATT and CDR2 is SNEGSKA (reference sequence). The CDR3 spans 17 residues.

The sample holds one count of this clonotype. The chain is built from TRBV6-2 or TRBV6-3 and TRBJ2-1; D is uncertain. Per the germline V gene, CDR1 is MNHEY and CDR2 is SVGEGT. CDR3 size: 15 residues. V was shortened by 10 bases and J by 5 bases, with 21 bases between the two germline ends. The CDR3: CANASVEMADNEQFF. CDR3 DNA: TGTGCCAACGCCAGCGTGGAGATGGCCGACAATGAGCAGTTCTTC.

This chain uses TRBV18 with TRBJ2-1; 10 bases are a match to TRBD1. The CDR3 is 15 amino acids. V lost 0 bases and J lost 6; bases outside the gene matches: 2. Germline V lookup: CDR1 KGHSH, CDR2 LQKENI. The CDR3 DNA sequence: TGTGCCAGCTCACCACCGGGACAGGGGCTCAATGAGCAGTTCTTC. Translating it yields CASSPPGQGLNEQFF.

There are a few counts of this clonotype. V gene TRBV11-2 combines with J gene TRBJ2-7; 7 bases agree with TRBD2. This CDR3 is 15 amino acids long. The V gene's germline CDR1 is SGHAT and CDR2 FQNNGV. CDR3: CTNSPWASGFYEQYF. The CDR3 DNA sequence: TGTACCAACAGCCCTTGGGCTAGCGGTTTCTACGAGCAGTACTTC.

The rearrangement links TRBV10-3 to TRBJ2-7, with D possibly being TRBD2 (6 bases). Deletions cut 10 bases from V and 2 bases from J, with 12 bases between. Germline V gene data show CDR1 as ENHRY and CDR2 as SYGVKD. This CDR3 contains 12 residues. Here the CDR3 reads CANTSFPYEQYF. Written as DNA, the CDR3 is TGTGCCAATACTAGCTTCCCCTACGAGCAGTACTTC.

This clonotype is a singleton in its sample. Relative to the germline gene, one junction end is altered; a read error may explain this. DNA of the CDR3: TGCAGTACCAATCCTCAACAGGGGGCAGAACAGCCCCGGCATTTT. Protein product: CSTNPQQGAEQPRHF. The chain has TRBV20-1 and TRBJ1-5; 9 bases are shared with TRBD1. CDR1 is DFQATT and CDR2 is SNEGSKA in the germline V gene (reference sequence). This CDR3 is 15 amino acids long.

This clonotype was detected a few times. Since a much larger clone is just one base distant, this may be a read error. The chain carries TRBV5-1 and TRBJ2-1, with D possibly matching TRBD2 (6 bases). Trimming removed 1 base at V and 11 bases at J, with 19 bases between. From germline, CDR1 is SGHRS and CDR2 YFSETQ. The length of the CDR3 is 15 residues. CDR3 sequence: CASSLMGLSPDKQFF. In nucleotides, the CDR3 is TGCGCCAGCAGCTTGATGGGACTCTCGCCCGATAAGCAGTTCTTC.

In regard to this clonotype: A much larger clone sits a single nucleotide away, making a read error possible. The gene calls are TRBV28 and TRBJ1-5; no firm D call. Germline lookup yields CDR1 MDHEN and CDR2 SYDVKM. The CDR3 has 13 residues. CDR3 in DNA: TGTGCCAGCAGTTTATATATCAATCAGCCCCGGCATTTT. Its translation is CASSLYINQPRHF. The whole variable domain, remainder taken from reference TRBV28 and TRBJ1-5, is DVKVTQSSRYLVKRTGEKVFLECVQDMDHENMFWYRQDPGLGLRLIYFSYDVKMKEKGDIPEGYSVSREKKERFSLILESASTNQTSMYLCASSLYINQPRHFGDGTRLSIL.

This clonotype appeared a few times. At one boundary the junction diverges from the germline segment, which might be a read error. V usage is TRBV4-3 and J usage is TRBJ1-5; TRBD2 is a possible D gene (6 bases). The J call may be wrong; the DNA end is better matched by TRBJ2-3. The germline CDR1 and CDR2 sequences are LGHNA and YSLEER. CDR3 size: 14 residues. DNA of the CDR3: TGTGCCAGCAGCCTATGGGCGGGAAATCAGCCCCAGTATTTT. Its protein product is CASSLWAGNQPQYF.

For this clonotype: Its ends do not fully match the called genes, so a read error is possible. This rearrangement joins TRBV19 to TRBJ2-3; D is ambiguous. CDR1 LNHDA and CDR2 SQIVND come from the germline V gene (reference sequence). The CDR3 has 11 amino acids. The CDR3 sequence: CARTARDTQYF. CDR3 sequence (DNA): TGTGCCAGAACAGCGCGAGATACGCAATATTTT.

About this clonotype itself: Germline is not matched at one junction end, which may reflect a read error. V gene TRBV20-1 combines with J gene TRBJ2-4; no reliable D call. This CDR3 region has 11 residues. Germline-derived CDR1 and CDR2 are DFQATT and SNEGSKA (reference sequence). CDR3 in amino acids: CSIRAKSIQYF. The CDR3 bases are TGCTCTATAAGGGCCAAAAGCATTCAGTATTTC.